This TCR beta chain was identified in a study of T-cell reconstitution after alpha-beta-depleted transplantation in children. Details on this clonotype: Antigen unknown.

Regarding the study as a whole: One year post-transplant, T-cell counts and diversity were largely derived from T cells produced anew. Expanded graft clones numbering several hundred reportedly gave rise to alpha-beta T cells about two months after transplant. Certain patients had high TCRbeta diversity at day 60, and it came from recipient T cells and thymic progenitors that survived.

V shed 6 bases and J 2 bases; nucleotides not matched to a gene: 7. The CDR3 covers 15 residues. Looked up from germline, CDR1 is DFQATT and CDR2 is SNEGSKA (reference sequence). Unique molecular identifiers were incorporated when the TCRbeta library was constructed. Using its own MiXCR run on the PCR reads, TCRdb lists one record per CDR3 protein. The table records hundreds of thousands of distinct CDR3 sequences, roughly 17% of them present only once. This receptor was taken from a male patient between 2 and 9 years old who had a stem cell transplant for acute lymphoblastic leukemia, so the T cells may come from the graft donor. The chain employs TRBV20-1 and TRBJ2-5, with 12 positions matching TRBD2. Sequenced here: PBMCs, mostly from graft donor cells, sampled 360 days after TCRalphabeta/CD19-depleted stem cell transplant. The CDR3 DNA reads as TGCAGTGCCGCGGGGCTAGCGGGAGGGCAAGAGACCCAGTACTTC. It is translated as CSAAGLAGGQETQYF.